These 7 T cell receptor beta chains share one sample of origin, sequenced in a study of T cells in Graves' hyperthyroidism and ophthalmopathy. The CDR3 regions of TCR beta were amplified from RNA transcripts. The HTBI primer set served for first-round RT-PCR of the TCR CDR3. TCRdb independently ran MiXCR on the multiplex PCR reads; one entry per CDR3 protein. The sample shows some 490,000 distinct CDR3 sequences, around 15% of them seen only once. Input material: blood. Every receptor here comes from a woman in her 30s with Graves' ophthalmopathy.

This clonotype has more than one count but fewer than ten. In DNA form, the CDR3 reads TGTGCCAGCAGCTTAGTGATTAATGAAAAACTGTTTTTT. Translated, it gives CASSLVINEKLFF. The chain recombines TRBV7-9 with TRBJ1-4; the D is unclear. Looked up from germline, CDR1 is SEHNR and CDR2 is FQNEAQ (reference sequence). V was cut by 1 base and J by 4 bases, with 4 bases left in between. The CDR3 sequence is 13 residues long.

A single count supports this clonotype. The chain carries TRBV4-1 and TRBJ1-6; no clear D gene. Trimming cost V 3 bases and J 9 bases, with 9 bases left between them. The CDR3 covers 13 residues. From germline, CDR1 is MGHRA and CDR2 YSYEKL. For the CDR3, the DNA is TGCGCCAGCAGCCAGCCTGGTGCTTCACCCCTCCACTTT. The encoded protein is CASSQPGASPLHF.

This clonotype was seen at least ten times. The J gene is TRBJ1-4, the V gene TRBV6-5, with 7 bases matching TRBD1. Per germline, CDR1 MNHEY and CDR2 SVGAGI. The CDR3 contains 14 residues. With V trimmed by 5 bases and J by 7 bases, 7 bases remained unmatched. In DNA, the CDR3 is TGTGCCAGCAGTACTCGACAGGGAGCTGAAAAACTGTTTTTT. Amino acid sequence: CASSTRQGAEKLFF.

This clonotype has at least ten counts. The DNA for the CDR3 is TGTGCCAGCAGCCAGGACAGGAACTATGGCTACACCTTC. Protein sequence: CASSQDRNYGYTF. This sequence joins TRBV11-2 and TRBJ1-2; 7 bases map to TRBD1. The CDR3 consists of 13 residues. Germline V gene lookup returns CDR1 SGHAT and CDR2 FQNNGV. After removal of 5 bases from V and 2 bases from J, the junction contained 2 bases not matched to a gene.

Regarding this clonotype: This could be a read error, since a much larger clone is one nucleotide away. This chain uses TRBV2 with TRBJ2-1; 9 positions agree with TRBD2. Germline loops: CDR1 SNHLY, CDR2 FYNNEI. The CDR3 totals 16 residues. CDR3 nucleotides: TGTGCCAGCAGTGATGAAGCGGGGGGATCCTACAATAAGCAGTTCTTC. This gives the protein CASSDEAGGSYNKQFF.

This clonotype has a count of ten or more. The chain links TRBV30 to TRBJ2-7; no firm D call. Trimming took off 5 bases at V and 3 bases at J, with 11 bases between the two ends. This CDR3 spans 12 amino acids. Germline lookup yields CDR1 GTSNPN and CDR2 SVGIG (reference sequence). In nucleotides, the CDR3 is TGTGCCTGGGGCAGGATGAGCTACGAGCAGTACTTC. Its translation is CAWGRMSYEQYF.

With respect to this clonotype: A single base separates this from a much larger clone, so it may be a read error. The J gene is TRBJ2-3, the V gene TRBV28; D is possibly TRBD1 (6 bases). There are 13 residues in the CDR3. CDR1 is MDHEN and CDR2 is SYDVKM in the germline V gene. The CDR3 is CAGSREQGDTQYF. The CDR3 DNA reads TGTGCCGGCAGCCGAGAACAGGGAGATACGCAGTATTTT.